This TCR beta chain was recovered during a study of blood T cells in healthy people across ages. Regarding this clonotype: The antigen is not known.

The authors ran a second PCR of roughly 6 to 12 cycles using a sample-barcoded 5' primer and a J-beta primer mix. TCRdb re-analysed the 5' RACE reads in MiXCR, keeping a single row per CDR3 protein. The repertoire holds hundreds of thousands of distinct CDR3 sequences, with roughly 50% as singletons. General observations from the study: The lack of PBMC sorting stopped any conclusive naive versus antigen-experienced comparison. Naive CD4+ cell counts and diversity both ran higher in long-lived than in aged donors.

V was pared by 5 bases and J by 7 bases, with 9 bases of the junction left unmatched. Germline V CDR1 and CDR2: SQVTM, ANQGSEA. This CDR3 contains 13 residues. The sample was blood. The chain links TRBV29-1 to TRBJ2-7; 9 bases are shared with TRBD1. The receptor's source is a man aged 40-55 years in good health. Written as DNA, the CDR3 is TGCAGCGTTAGGACAGGGGTGGTGAATGAGCAGTACTTC. This translates into CSVRTGVVNEQYF.